A single sample gave rise to the 25 T cell receptor beta chains below, sequenced in a study of Ad26.COV2.S vaccination and SARS-CoV-2 variants. Sequenced by immunoSEQ multiplex PCR; TCRdb stores in-frame clones only, minus some. Among 85,000 to 120,000 clones listed, around 80% were seen once. This sample comprised peripheral blood, obtained after recovery from COVID-19. These receptors were collected from a human donor who had recovered from COVID-19.

The J gene is TRBJ2-1, the V gene TRBV11-2, with 7 positions matching TRBD1. From germline, CDR1 is SGHAT and CDR2 FQNNGV. V shed 0 bases and J 7 bases; nucleotides not matched to a gene: 3. The CDR3 length is 14 residues. The chain's CDR3 is CASSLDRRGNEQFF. CDR3 nucleotide sequence: TGTGCCAGCAGCTTAGATCGCAGGGGGAATGAGCAGTTCTTC.

The CDR3 sequence is CASIGGWDNQPQHF. The CDR3 region has the DNA TGTGCCAGCATAGGGGGGTGGGACAATCAGCCCCAGCATTTT. This sequence joins TRBV6-5 and TRBJ1-5, with D possibly matching TRBD1 (6 bases). This CDR3 is 14 amino acids long. Trimming removed 7 bases from V and 3 bases from J, with 13 bases in between. Germline V gene data show CDR1 as MNHEY and CDR2 as SVGAGI.

V usage is TRBV11-2 and J usage is TRBJ2-5, with 12 bases that match TRBD2. The CDR3 has 16 amino acids. The junction had 6 bases not matched to a gene; V was cut back by 5 bases and J by 2 bases. In germline, CDR1 is SGHAT, CDR2 FQNNGV. The CDR3 DNA reads TGTGCCAGCAGCCCATCTAGCGGGGGGGCTCAAGAGACCCAGTACTTC. This encodes CASSPSSGGAQETQYF.

This clone was detected only once. The chain couples TRBV3-1 (or the pseudogene TRBV3-2) to TRBJ2-2; D unresolved. Germline lookup yields CDR1 LGHDT and CDR2 YNNKEL (reference sequence). V was clipped by 0 bases and J by 6 bases, with 11 bases between them. The CDR3 covers 15 residues. The CDR3 region is CASSQDLHTAGELFF. CDR3 DNA: TGTGCCAGCAGCCAAGATTTACACACAGCCGGGGAGCTGTTTTTT.

The V gene is TRBV3-1 (or the pseudogene TRBV3-2), the J gene TRBJ2-3, with 8 positions matching TRBD1. Germline V lookup: CDR1 LGHDT, CDR2 YNNKEL (reference sequence). There are 15 residues in the CDR3. V gave up 2 bases and J gave up 7 bases; unmatched junction bases: 8. CDR3 nucleotide sequence: TGTGCCAGCAGCCAACAACTAACAGGGGGACATACGCAGTATTTT. Protein product: CASSQQLTGGHTQYF.

The chain carries TRBV6-2 or TRBV6-3 and TRBJ1-1, with D perhaps matching TRBD1 (5 bases). The V end was cut by 6 bases, the J end by 11 bases, with 25 bases between. The CDR3 is 15 residues long. Germline CDR1 and CDR2: MNHEY and SVGEGT. This chain's CDR3 is CASSRRHRDPFGAFF. CDR3 nucleotides: TGTGCCAGCAGCCGAAGACACCGGGACCCCTTCGGGGCTTTCTTT.

The V and J genes are TRBV30 and TRBJ2-3; no clear D gene. Per germline, CDR1 GTSNPN and CDR2 SVGIG (reference sequence). This CDR3 comprises 13 residues. V lost 4 bases, J lost 0 bases, and 8 bases lay in between. CDR3 sequence (DNA): TGTGCCTGGAAATCCCGCAGCACAGATACGCAGTATTTT. Protein sequence: CAWKSRSTDTQYF.

The chain joins TRBV29-1 to TRBJ2-7, with D tentatively TRBD1 (6 bases). Germline V CDR1 and CDR2: SQVTM, ANQGSEA. The CDR3 sequence is 14 residues long. V was shortened by 3 bases and J by 6 bases, with 18 bases between the two germline ends. CDR3: CSVEILQGASEQYF. For the CDR3, the DNA is TGCAGCGTTGAGATTTTACAGGGAGCCTCCGAGCAGTACTTC.

The chain combines TRBV5-1 with TRBJ1-4; the D gene is possibly TRBD1 (5 bases). Germline CDR1 and CDR2: SGHRS and YFSETQ. CDR3 length: 14 amino acids. V was shortened by 4 bases and J by 5 bases, with 12 bases between the two germline ends. The CDR3 coding sequence is TGCGCCAGCAGCCCCACACAGGTGAATGAAAAACTGTTTTTT. This sequence encodes CASSPTQVNEKLFF.

The rearrangement uses TRBV9 and TRBJ2-1; D not certain. The CDR3 extends over 16 amino acids. The germline gives CDR1 SGDLS, CDR2 YYNGEE. V was pared by 0 bases and J by 0 bases, with 10 bases between. CDR3 region: CASSVEPRGSYNEQFF. The CDR3 nucleotides are TGTGCCAGCAGCGTAGAGCCCCGTGGCTCCTACAATGAGCAGTTCTTC.

V and J are TRBV28 and TRBJ1-3, with no clear D. V lost 5 bases and J lost 0, with 11 bases in between. In germline, CDR1 is MDHEN, CDR2 SYDVKM. The CDR3 is 15 amino acids. The CDR3 sequence: CASSTAPDSGNTIYF. DNA for the CDR3: TGTGCCAGCAGTACAGCCCCCGACTCTGGAAACACCATATATTTT.

The chain combines TRBV6-5 with TRBJ2-7; D gene ambiguous. This CDR3 is built from 13 residues. Germline V gives CDR1 MNHEY, CDR2 SVGAGI. V was pared by 8 bases and J by 3 bases, with 14 bases between. The CDR3 nucleotides read TGTGCCAGCCTATTGGACGCTGGCTACGAGCAGTACTTC. Its translation: CASLLDAGYEQYF.

The chain carries TRBV7-9 and TRBJ2-1, with TRBD1 matching 7 bases. This CDR3 has 14 amino acids. Germline lookup yields CDR1 SEHNR and CDR2 FQNEAQ (reference sequence). V lost 1 base and J lost 7; bases outside the gene matches: 4. The CDR3 loop is CASSLGGTVNEQFF. The CDR3 DNA follows: TGTGCCAGCAGCTTAGGGGGGACAGTTAATGAGCAGTTCTTC. Variable domain in full (rest from reference TRBV7-9 and TRBJ2-1): DTGVSQNPRHKITKRGQNVTFRCDPISEHNRLYWYRQTLGQGPEFLTYFQNEAQLEKSRLLSDRFSAERPKGSFSTLEIQRTEQGDSAMYLCASSLGGTVNEQFFGPGTRLTVL.

The rearrangement uses TRBV4-1 and TRBJ1-1; D unclear. The CDR3 extends over 15 amino acids. Trimming left V 0 bases short and J 5 bases short, with 13 bases between. The germline V gene has CDR1 MGHRA and CDR2 YSYEKL. The CDR3 region has the DNA TGCGCCAGCAGCCAAGAAGGGAGAAGAGGTACTGAAGCTTTCTTT. Translated, it gives CASSQEGRRGTEAFF.

The sample holds one count of this clone. This chain joins TRBV5-1 and TRBJ1-6; tentatively, D is TRBD1 (5 bases). CDR1 and CDR2 (germline): SGHRS, YFSETQ. Trimming pared 5 bases from V and 8 bases from J, leaving 17 bases between. CDR3 length: 15 residues. CDR3 sequence reads: CASRASGTPDSPLHF. CDR3 nucleotides: TGCGCCAGCAGGGCCTCAGGGACCCCCGATTCACCCCTCCACTTT.

Comment on this clone: Additional DNA sequences in this sample encode the identical CDR3. The rearrangement uses TRBV19 and TRBJ1-5; 7 bases match TRBD1. CDR3 size: 13 residues. Per the germline V gene, CDR1 is LNHDA and CDR2 is SQIVND (reference sequence). With 4 bases clipped from V and 4 bases from J, the junction kept 1 base outside the gene matches. The CDR3 sequence is CASSRDRNQPQHF. The CDR3 region has the DNA TGTGCCAGTAGTAGGGACAGAAATCAGCCCCAGCATTTT. The full variable domain, with the rest looked up from reference TRBV19 and TRBJ1-5, is DGGITQSPKYLFRKEGQNVTLSCEQNLNHDAMYWYRQDPGQGLRLIYYSQIVNDFQKGDIAEGYSVSREKKESFPLTVTSAQKNPTAFYLCASSRDRNQPQHFGDGTRLSIL.

The chain uses TRBV28 and TRBJ2-7; possible D gene TRBD1, 6 bases. Trimming took 7 bases from V and 5 from J, leaving 18 bases between them. Germline V gives CDR1 MDHEN, CDR2 SYDVKM. The CDR3 covers 14 residues. CDR3 bases: TGTGCCAGCACCCTGGGGGCGTCTGGGGACGAGCAGTACTTC. This sequence encodes CASTLGASGDEQYF. Full variable domain (outside the CDR3, taken from reference TRBV28 and TRBJ2-7): DVKVTQSSRYLVKRTGEKVFLECVQDMDHENMFWYRQDPGLGLRLIYFSYDVKMKEKGDIPEGYSVSREKKERFSLILESASTNQTSMYLCASTLGASGDEQYFGPGTRLTVT.

The rearrangement uses TRBV5-4 and TRBJ1-6, with no clear D. V was shortened by 0 bases and J by 2 bases, with 6 bases between the two germline ends. This CDR3 comprises 15 residues. From germline, CDR1 is SGHNT and CDR2 YYREEE (reference sequence). In nucleotides, the CDR3 is TGTGCCAGCAGCTTGGACGGACCCTATAATTCACCCCTCCACTTT. Protein: CASSLDGPYNSPLHF.

CDR3 sequence: CASSLRRAGELFF. The CDR3 nucleotides are TGTGCCAGCAGCCTGAGGAGGGCCGGGGAGCTGTTTTTT. The chain has TRBV7-3 and TRBJ2-2; TRBD2 might be the D (6 bases). This CDR3 has 13 residues. From germline, CDR1 is SGHTA and CDR2 FQGTGA. Trimming shortened V by 5 bases and J by 6 bases, and 10 bases separated the two germline ends.

V usage is TRBV6-5 and J usage is TRBJ2-1; D perhaps matches TRBD2 (6 bases). CDR1 and CDR2 from the germline V gene are MNHEY and SVGAGI. Trimming took off 6 bases at V and 5 bases at J, with 17 bases between the two ends. The CDR3 contains 15 residues. DNA of the CDR3: TGTGCCAGCAGGGAGGGCCTCGGAGACCACAATGAGCAGTTCTTC. This encodes CASREGLGDHNEQFF.

This chain uses TRBV28 with TRBJ1-6, with D possibly matching TRBD1 (6 bases). V shed 8 bases and J shed 5 bases, with 13 bases lying between them. Germline V lookup: CDR1 MDHEN, CDR2 SYDVKM. The CDR3 spans 14 residues. CDR3: CASLQGNNNSPLHF. The CDR3 coding sequence is TGTGCCAGCCTACAGGGAAATAATAATTCACCCCTCCACTTT. The complete variable domain, with remaining parts taken from reference TRBV28 and TRBJ1-6, reads DVKVTQSSRYLVKRTGEKVFLECVQDMDHENMFWYRQDPGLGLRLIYFSYDVKMKEKGDIPEGYSVSREKKERFSLILESASTNQTSMYLCASLQGNNNSPLHFGNGTRLTVT.

This chain uses TRBV30 with TRBJ1-1, with a tentative D call TRBD1 (6 bases). This CDR3 is 14 amino acids long. Between the trimmed V and J ends, which lost 0 bases and 0 bases, there was a span of 8 bases. CDR1 and CDR2 from the germline V gene are GTSNPN and SVGIG (reference sequence). CDR3 in amino acids: CAWSVRGVNTEAFF. The CDR3 DNA sequence: TGTGCCTGGAGTGTCAGGGGCGTGAACACTGAAGCTTTCTTT.

Only one count was recorded for this clone. The gene calls are TRBV11-2 and TRBJ1-1, with D maybe TRBD1 (5 bases). CDR3 size: 15 residues. In germline, CDR1 is SGHAT, CDR2 FQNNGV. Trimming removed 0 bases from V and 1 base from J, with 9 bases in between. The DNA for the CDR3 is TGTGCCAGCAGCTTAGACTGGGGGAAGAACACTGAAGCTTTCTTT. The encoded protein is CASSLDWGKNTEAFF.

The chain recombines TRBV11-3 with TRBJ2-7; D is uncertain. The CDR3 covers 14 residues. V shed 2 bases and J shed 4 bases, with 12 bases lying between them. Germline V lookup: CDR1 SGHNT, CDR2 YENEEA. The chain's CDR3 is CASSLIHYGYEQYF. CDR3 sequence (DNA): TGTGCCAGCAGCTTAATCCACTACGGGTACGAGCAGTACTTC.

This clone was seen a handful of times. The DNA for the CDR3 is TGTGCCAGCAGTCCCCCCGGGCAGCACTCTGGAAACACCATATATTTT. Protein product: CASSPPGQHSGNTIYF. This chain joins TRBV28 and TRBJ1-3; D remains ambiguous. Trimming pared 5 bases from V and 0 bases from J, leaving 14 bases between. This CDR3 has 16 amino acids. The germline CDR1 and CDR2 sequences are MDHEN and SYDVKM.